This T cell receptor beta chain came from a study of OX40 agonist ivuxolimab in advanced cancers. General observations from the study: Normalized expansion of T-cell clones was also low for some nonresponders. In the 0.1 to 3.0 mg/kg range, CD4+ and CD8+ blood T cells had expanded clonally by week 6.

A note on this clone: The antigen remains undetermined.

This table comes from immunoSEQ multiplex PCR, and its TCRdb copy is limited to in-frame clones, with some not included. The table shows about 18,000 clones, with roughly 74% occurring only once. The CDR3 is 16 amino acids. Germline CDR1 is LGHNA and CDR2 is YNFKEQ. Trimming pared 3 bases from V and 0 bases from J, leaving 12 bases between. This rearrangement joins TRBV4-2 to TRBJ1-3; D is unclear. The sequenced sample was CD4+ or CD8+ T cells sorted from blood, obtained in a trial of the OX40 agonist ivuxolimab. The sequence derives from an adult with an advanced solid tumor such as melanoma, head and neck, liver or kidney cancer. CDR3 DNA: TGTGCCAGCAGCCAGGGAGGTACAGTCTCTGGAAACACCATATATTTT. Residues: CASSQGGTVSGNTIYF.